Each of the 9 T cell receptor beta chains below was sequenced from the same sample in a study of Graves' ophthalmopathy and Graves' hyperthyroidism. Investigators amplified TCR beta CDR3 regions from RNA transcripts. HTBI primers were used in a first-round RT-PCR, which preceded a second-round multiplex PCR. One entry per CDR3 protein results from TCRdb running MiXCR on the multiplex PCR reads. The repertoire consists of approximately 380,000 distinct CDR3 sequences, with roughly 20% occurring once and the leading ten covering 3%. Sequencing used peripheral blood. Source of these receptors: a woman aged 18 to 35 with stable Graves' hyperthyroidism.

This clonotype has at least ten counts. V is TRBV20-1 and J is TRBJ1-1; TRBD1 aligns across 7 bases. With 4 bases clipped from V and 0 bases from J, the junction kept 5 bases outside the gene matches. The CDR3 loop spans 14 amino acids. Germline values: CDR1 DFQATT, CDR2 SNEGSKA (reference sequence). CDR3: CSATRGGMNTEAFF. The CDR3 DNA reads as TGCAGTGCTACCAGAGGGGGCATGAACACTGAAGCTTTCTTT.

This clonotype was seen more than once but under ten times. This chain connects TRBV30 to TRBJ2-7; tentatively, D is TRBD1 (5 bases). There are 13 residues in the CDR3. Looked up from germline, CDR1 is GTSNPN and CDR2 is SVGIG (reference sequence). V dropped 7 bases and J dropped 3 bases, with 16 bases sitting between them. As DNA, the CDR3 is TGTGCCTCGCAAGGGGTCTTGGACTACGAGCAGTACTTC. Protein: CASQGVLDYEQYF.

This clonotype has only a few counts. The chain recombines TRBV6-5 with TRBJ1-5; TRBD1 might be the D (6 bases). This CDR3 region has 15 residues. From germline, CDR1 is MNHEY and CDR2 SVGAGI. Trimming shortened V by 2 bases and J by 3 bases, and 11 bases separated the two germline ends. CDR3 loop: CASSYADRHNQPQHF. CDR3 nucleotide sequence: TGTGCCAGCAGTTACGCGGACAGACACAATCAGCCCCAGCATTTT.

This clonotype was counted ten times or more. The chain joins TRBV7-9 to TRBJ2-7; weak D call: TRBD1 (5 bases). V gave up 1 base and J gave up 5 bases, with 12 bases separating them. The CDR3 length is 14 residues. The germline V gene has CDR1 SEHNR and CDR2 FQNEAQ (reference sequence). The DNA for the CDR3 is TGTGCCAGCAGCTTAGACCTCAGGGCCCACGAGCAGTACTTC. Protein product: CASSLDLRAHEQYF. The full variable domain, its missing parts supplied by reference TRBV7-9 and TRBJ2-7, is DTGVSQNPRHKITKRGQNVTFRCDPISEHNRLYWYRQTLGQGPEFLTYFQNEAQLEKSRLLSDRFSAERPKGSFSTLEIQRTEQGDSAMYLCASSLDLRAHEQYFGPGTRLTVT.

This clonotype was counted many times. This chain connects TRBV7-8 to TRBJ1-2; 8 bases line up with TRBD1. Germline V gene lookup returns CDR1 SGHVS and CDR2 FQNEAQ. V gave up 4 bases and J gave up 8 bases; unmatched junction bases: 9. The CDR3 is made up of 14 amino acids. The CDR3 DNA is TGTGCCAGCAGCTCCGCCGAGACAGGGGCCGGCTACACCTTC. It yields the protein CASSSAETGAGYTF. Full variable domain (missing parts from reference TRBV7-8 and TRBJ1-2): GAGVSQSPRYKVAKRGQDVALRCDPISGHVSLFWYQQALGQGPEFLTYFQNEAQLDKSGLPSDRFFAERPEGSVSTLKIQRTQQEDSAVYLCASSSAETGAGYTFGSGTRLTVV.

This clonotype was detected many times. The chain carries TRBV29-1 and TRBJ2-7; D is uncertain. The CDR3 is 11 residues long. V gave up 6 bases and J gave up 0 bases, with 6 bases separating them. Germline lookup yields CDR1 SQVTM and CDR2 ANQGSEA. The CDR3 region has the DNA TGCAGCGTCGGGTCCTCCTACGAGCAGTACTTC. Translation gives CSVGSSYEQYF.

The V and J genes are TRBV12-3 or TRBV12-4 and TRBJ1-5; D possibly corresponds to TRBD1 (6 bases). Trimming removed 6 bases at V and 2 bases at J, with 14 bases between. The CDR3 totals 15 residues. As DNA, the CDR3 is TGTGCCAGCAGGGAACAGGGATGGGGCAATCAGCCCCAGCATTTT. Translation gives CASREQGWGNQPQHF.

The rearrangement uses TRBV4-2 and TRBJ2-7, with D perhaps matching TRBD1 (6 bases). Looked up from germline, CDR1 is LGHNA and CDR2 is YNFKEQ. The CDR3 runs 16 residues. With 2 bases removed from V and 1 base from J, the gap between germline ends came to 15 bases. This CDR3 is CASSQRTAGVSYEQYF. CDR3 in DNA: TGTGCCAGCAGCCAAAGGACAGCAGGGGTATCCTACGAGCAGTACTTC.

This clonotype turned up a few times. The chain carries TRBV11-2 and TRBJ2-7; 14 bases map to TRBD2. Unmatched junction bases numbered 3, after V lost 4 bases and J lost 7 bases. CDR3 length: 14 amino acids. CDR1 and CDR2 from the germline V gene are SGHAT and FQNNGV. The CDR3 sequence: CASSSGLAGEEQYF. Here the CDR3 DNA reads TGTGCCAGCAGCTCGGGACTAGCGGGAGAAGAGCAGTACTTC.